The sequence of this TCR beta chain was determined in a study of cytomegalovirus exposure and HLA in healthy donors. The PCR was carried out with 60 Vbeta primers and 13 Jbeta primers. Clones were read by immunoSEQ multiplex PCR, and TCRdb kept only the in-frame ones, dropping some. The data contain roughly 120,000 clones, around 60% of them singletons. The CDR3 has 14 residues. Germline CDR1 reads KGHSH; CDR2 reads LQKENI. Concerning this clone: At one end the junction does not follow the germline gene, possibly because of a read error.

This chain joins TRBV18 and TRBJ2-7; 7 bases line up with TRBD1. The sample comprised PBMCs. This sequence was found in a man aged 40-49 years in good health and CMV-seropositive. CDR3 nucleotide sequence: TGTGCCAGCACACCCGGGACAGCGTCTTACGAGCAGTACTTC. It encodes CASTPGTASYEQYF. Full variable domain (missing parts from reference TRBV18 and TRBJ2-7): NAGVMQNPRHLVRRRGQEARLRCSPMKGHSHVYWYRQLPEEGLKFMVYLQKENIIDESGMPKERFSAEFPKEGPSILRIQQVVRGDSAAYFCASTPGTASYEQYFGPGTRLTVT.